Below, one TCR beta chain is given with its context. Germline V gene lookup returns CDR1 WSHSY and CDR2 SAAADI. V gave up 2 bases and J gave up 6 bases, with 14 bases separating them. The CDR3 loop spans 14 amino acids. This sample was included in a study of control samples from healthy donors and cancer patients. TCRdb's copy holds only in-frame clones and misses some; the assay was immunoSEQ multiplex PCR. The sample has fewer than 90,000 clones; 70% to 90% are singletons. This chain joins TRBV10-2 and TRBJ2-7; TRBD2 is a possible D gene (5 bases). The sample was blood. The clonotype originates from a man aged 50 or older in good health. The CDR3 is CASSETLLAAEQYF. CDR3 coding DNA: TGCGCCAGCAGTGAGACCCTGCTAGCAGCCGAGCAGTACTTC.